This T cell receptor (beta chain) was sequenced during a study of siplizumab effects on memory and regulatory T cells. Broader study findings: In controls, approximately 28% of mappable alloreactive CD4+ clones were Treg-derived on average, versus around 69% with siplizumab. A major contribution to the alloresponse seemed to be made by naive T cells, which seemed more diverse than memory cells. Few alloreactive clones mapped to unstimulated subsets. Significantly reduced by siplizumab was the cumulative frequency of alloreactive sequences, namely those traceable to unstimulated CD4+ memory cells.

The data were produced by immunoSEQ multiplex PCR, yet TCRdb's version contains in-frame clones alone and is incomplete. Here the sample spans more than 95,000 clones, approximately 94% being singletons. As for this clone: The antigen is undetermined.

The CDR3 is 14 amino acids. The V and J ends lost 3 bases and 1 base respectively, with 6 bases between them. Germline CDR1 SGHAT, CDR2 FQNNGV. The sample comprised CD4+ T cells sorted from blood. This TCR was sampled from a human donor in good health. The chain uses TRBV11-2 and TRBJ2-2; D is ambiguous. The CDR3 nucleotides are TGTGCCAGCAGCTTTTACCTGAACACCGGGGAGCTGTTTTTT. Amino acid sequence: CASSFYLNTGELFF.